These 30 T cell receptor beta chains originate from one sample sequenced in a study of OX40 agonist ivuxolimab in advanced cancers. The protocol was immunoSEQ multiplex PCR, while the TCRdb copy is restricted to in-frame clones and leaves out a portion. The repertoire holds approximately 72,000 clones, with about 91% as singletons. Sequenced material: CD4+ or CD8+ T cells sorted from blood, taken in a trial of the OX40 agonist ivuxolimab. Receptors originate from an adult with an advanced solid tumor such as melanoma, head and neck, liver or kidney cancer.

V usage is TRBV1 and J usage is TRBJ1-6. TRBV1 is a documented pseudogene. The CDR3 runs to 17 residues. CDR3 nucleotide sequence: TGCACCAGCAGCCAACCTCGGATGGGCTCCTATAATTCACCCCTCCACTTT. It translates to CTSSQPRMGSYNSPLHF.

The chain is built from TRBV2 and TRBJ2-1, with D hard to call. The CDR3 is 13 amino acids. Germline V gene sequence: CDR1 SNHLY, CDR2 FYNNEI. Deletions cut 5 bases from V and 9 bases from J, with 14 bases between. The CDR3 DNA is TGTGCCAGCAGTAAAAGGGCCGGTCGTGAGCAGTTCTTC. It specifies CASSKRAGREQFF.

The genes are TRBV4-1 and TRBJ2-5, with 7 bases that match TRBD2. The trim removed 3 bases at V and 5 bases at J, leaving 9 bases unmatched. The CDR3 totals 15 residues. Per germline, CDR1 MGHRA and CDR2 YSYEKL. The CDR3 spells CASSQRGGWAETQYF. Written as DNA, the CDR3 is TGCGCCAGCAGCCAGAGGGGAGGGTGGGCGGAGACCCAGTACTTC.

V usage is TRBV18 and J usage is TRBJ2-5; 8 bases agree with TRBD1. The CDR3 totals 15 residues. The V gene end was trimmed by 3 bases and the J gene end by 1 base; junction bases not matched to a gene: 4. Germline V gene sequence: CDR1 KGHSH, CDR2 LQKENI. The CDR3 bases are TGTGCCAGCTCACCGCGCACAGGGGGCCAAGAGACCCAGTACTTC. Its protein is CASSPRTGGQETQYF.

This rearrangement joins TRBV27 to TRBJ2-1; 11 bases are shared with TRBD2. The J segment lost 7 bases and the V segment lost 4 bases, leaving 3 bases of the junction unmatched. The CDR3 has 14 residues. Germline V gene data show CDR1 as MNHEY and CDR2 as SMNVEV (reference sequence). As DNA, the CDR3 is TGTGCCAGCAGTTGGGCTAGCGGGGGGAATGAGCAGTTCTTC. Protein product: CASSWASGGNEQFF.

The V gene is TRBV7-2, the J gene TRBJ1-2; D may be TRBD1 (5 bases). Trimming removed 5 bases from V and 3 bases from J, with 16 bases in between. Germline V gene data show CDR1 as SGHTA and CDR2 as FQGNSA. There are 15 residues in the CDR3. CDR3 region: CASSQAGWKDYGYTF. The CDR3 DNA sequence: TGTGCCAGCAGCCAAGCAGGGTGGAAGGACTATGGCTACACCTTC.

V is TRBV6-5 and J is TRBJ2-5, with D maybe TRBD2 (5 bases). Per the germline V gene, CDR1 is MNHEY and CDR2 is SVGAGI. Trimming left V 4 bases short and J 4 bases short, with 10 bases between. The CDR3 sequence is 13 residues long. The CDR3 sequence is CASSLDWGETQYF. In nucleotides, the CDR3 is TGTGCCAGCAGTTTGGACTGGGGAGAGACCCAGTACTTC.

The J gene is TRBJ2-3, the V gene TRBV9; 8 bases are a match to TRBD2. The CDR3 is 15 amino acids. V shed 0 bases, J shed 7 bases, and the junction held 7 bases outside the gene matches. The germline gives CDR1 SGDLS, CDR2 YYNGEE. CDR3 in amino acids: CASSVGGGLAHTQYF. CDR3 DNA sequence: TGTGCCAGCAGCGTAGGGGGCGGACTAGCACATACGCAGTATTTT. Together with reference TRBV9 and TRBJ2-3, the CDR3 gives the full variable domain: DSGVTQTPKHLITATGQRVTLRCSPRSGDLSVYWYQQSLDQGLQFLIQYYNGEERAKGNILERFSAQQFPDLHSELNLSSLELGDSALYFCASSVGGGLAHTQYFGPGTRLTVL.

Concerning this clone itself: One end of the junction varies from germline; a read error may be responsible. The V call is TRBV4-2, the J call TRBJ2-5; 11 nucleotides line up with TRBD1. Looked up from germline, CDR1 is LGHNA and CDR2 is YNFKEQ. The CDR3 runs to 18 residues. The CDR3 loop reads CASSKDPTGTGGSETQYF. CDR3 nucleotides: TGTGCCAGCAGCAAAGACCCCACCGGGACAGGGGGTAGTGAGACCCAGTACTTC.

V is TRBV6-5 and J is TRBJ1-6, with D perhaps TRBD1 (5 bases). The V gene lost 5 bases and the J gene lost 11 bases, with 13 bases spanning the gap. The CDR3 totals 13 residues. CDR1 and CDR2 (germline): MNHEY, SVGAGI. The CDR3 bases are TGTGCCAGCAGTGATGGTGGGGGTCCACCCCTCCACTTT. This gives the protein CASSDGGGPPLHF.

J is TRBJ1-5 and V is TRBV28; TRBD1 matches at 11 bases. Germline V gives CDR1 MDHEN, CDR2 SYDVKM. The CDR3 runs to 16 residues. The ends lost 8 bases at V and 2 bases at J; junction bases unmatched: 8. This chain's CDR3 is CASHGQGANGNQPQHF. CDR3 in DNA: TGTGCCAGCCATGGACAGGGGGCGAACGGCAATCAGCCCCAGCATTTT.

With regard to this clone: Relative to the germline gene, one junction end is altered; a read error may explain this. The same CDR3 can be traced to other DNA sequences in this sample. The J gene is TRBJ2-7, the V gene TRBV30; 16 bases match TRBD2. CDR3 size: 16 residues. Germline CDR1 reads GTSNPN; CDR2 reads SVGIG (reference sequence). For the CDR3, the DNA is TGCGCCTGGGCGGGACTAGCGGGAGGGAACTCCTACGAGCAGTACTTC. Encoded protein: CAWAGLAGGNSYEQYF.

The chain uses TRBV27 and TRBJ2-4; 9 positions match TRBD1. Unmatched junction bases numbered 12, after V lost 3 bases and J lost 0 bases. The CDR3 is 19 amino acids. The V gene's germline CDR1 is MNHEY and CDR2 SMNVEV (reference sequence). For the CDR3, the DNA is TGTGCCAGCAGTTTTTCCGCGACAGGGGGTCAAGGAGCCAAAAACATTCAGTACTTC. It is translated as CASSFSATGGQGAKNIQYF.

This clone was detected only a few times. The rearrangement links TRBV11-3 to TRBJ2-1; no definite D call. This CDR3 region has 15 residues. V gave up 0 bases and J gave up 0 bases, with 6 bases separating them. Per germline, CDR1 SGHNT and CDR2 YENEEA. CDR3 nucleotides: TGTGCCAGCAGCTTAGAGTCTGGCTCCTACAATGAGCAGTTCTTC. Translating it yields CASSLESGSYNEQFF.

The chain joins TRBV5-1 to TRBJ2-1, with D perhaps matching TRBD1 (5 bases). V lost 1 base, J lost 4 bases, and 15 bases lay in between. This CDR3 has 16 amino acids. Germline V gene data show CDR1 as SGHRS and CDR2 as YFSETQ. CDR3: CASSLLIGREYNEQFF. DNA for the CDR3: TGCGCCAGCAGCTTGTTGATAGGCAGGGAATACAATGAGCAGTTCTTC.

J is TRBJ2-7 and V is TRBV6-1; 8 bases map to TRBD1. Trimming took 5 bases from V and 1 from J; bases not matched to a gene: 4. The length of the CDR3 is 14 residues. The germline V gene has CDR1 MNHNS and CDR2 SASEGT. CDR3 protein: CASSIGTGSYEQYF. The DNA of the CDR3 is TGTGCCAGCAGTATCGGGACAGGATCCTACGAGCAGTACTTC.

Comment on this clone: The same CDR3 arises from other DNA sequences in this sample as well. The chain employs TRBV5-1 and TRBJ2-5; D is perhaps TRBD2 (6 bases). Germline lookup yields CDR1 SGHRS and CDR2 YFSETQ. This CDR3 has 15 amino acids. The ends were cut back, 0 bases at V and 5 bases at J, with 14 bases in the middle. CDR3 in DNA: TGCGCCAGCAGCTTGGGGGGGACTCGAGAGGAGACCCAGTACTTC. Protein sequence: CASSLGGTREETQYF.

The V call is TRBV19, the J call TRBJ2-7, with 12 bases that match TRBD2. This CDR3 region has 17 residues. The germline V gene has CDR1 LNHDA and CDR2 SQIVND (reference sequence). V shed 3 bases, J shed 0 bases, and the junction held 6 bases outside the gene matches. DNA of the CDR3: TGTGCCAGTAGTATTGGACTAGCGGGGACCCTCTCCTACGAGCAGTACTTC. Translation: CASSIGLAGTLSYEQYF.

The chain joins TRBV11-2 to TRBJ2-1; D is perhaps TRBD2 (7 bases). Germline V lookup: CDR1 SGHAT, CDR2 FQNNGV. This CDR3 is built from 12 residues. The germline V and J ends were trimmed by 3 bases and 13 bases, with 13 bases remaining between them. The CDR3 spells CASSFEGGPQFF. As DNA, the CDR3 is TGTGCCAGCAGCTTTGAGGGGGGGCCTCAGTTCTTC.

V gene TRBV18 combines with J gene TRBJ2-6, with 11 nucleotides matching TRBD1. There are 16 residues in the CDR3. V was pared by 6 bases and J by 9 bases, with 10 bases of the junction left unmatched. From germline, CDR1 is KGHSH and CDR2 LQKENI. The CDR3 is CASSFTGTGGFNVLTF. CDR3 DNA: TGTGCCAGCTCGTTTACGGGGACAGGGGGTTTCAACGTCCTGACTTTC.

J is TRBJ2-3 and V is TRBV7-2, with D unresolved. V dropped 6 bases and J dropped 4 bases, with 11 bases sitting between them. The CDR3 consists of 13 residues. Germline V gives CDR1 SGHTA, CDR2 FQGNSA. In nucleotides, the CDR3 is TGTGCCAGCAGTCCTCAATGGGCAGATACGCAGTATTTT. Its translation is CASSPQWADTQYF.

J is TRBJ1-2 and V is TRBV7-2; 7 bases fit TRBD1. This CDR3 contains 14 residues. The J segment lost 6 bases and the V segment lost 3 bases, leaving 7 bases of the junction unmatched. Germline assignment: CDR1 SGHTA and CDR2 FQGNSA. The CDR3 DNA sequence: TGTGCCAGCAGCTTTTGGACAGGCCCAAATGGCTACACCTTC. It yields the protein CASSFWTGPNGYTF.

The CDR3 loop reads CASSLTEREGQETQYF. The DNA of the CDR3 is TGTGCCAGCAGCTTAACGGAGCGGGAGGGCCAAGAGACCCAGTACTTC. The chain joins TRBV7-3 to TRBJ2-5, with 10 positions matching TRBD2. The CDR3 extends over 16 amino acids. The V gene end was trimmed by 0 bases and the J gene end by 1 base; junction bases not matched to a gene: 2. CDR1 SGHTA and CDR2 FQGTGA come from the germline V gene.

The chain couples TRBV10-3 to TRBJ2-5; 9 nucleotides match TRBD1. Germline CDR1 is ENHRY and CDR2 is SYGVKD. J gave up 4 bases and V 2 bases, and 5 bases lay outside the gene matches. The CDR3 is 15 amino acids. The CDR3 region has the DNA TGTGCCATCAGTGAGGGGGACAGGGTTGTAGAGACCCAGTACTTC. It specifies CAISEGDRVVETQYF.

V usage is TRBV12-2 and J usage is TRBJ2-1; the table gives TRBD2 as D, unverified against the DNA. TRBV12-2 is flagged as a pseudogene. The CDR3 covers 19 residues. DNA of the CDR3: TGTGCAAGTCGCTTAGAGGTCGGGGGGCCGCCGAGCTCCTACAATGAGCAGTTCTTC. Translated: CASRLEVGGPPSSYNEQFF.

The rearrangement links TRBV6-5 to TRBJ1-1, with no clear D. The CDR3 is 14 residues long. Germline V gene data show CDR1 as MNHEY and CDR2 as SVGAGI. The V and J ends lost 0 bases and 2 bases respectively, with 7 bases between them. CDR3 residues: CASSYSKGNTEAFF. The CDR3 DNA sequence: TGTGCCAGCAGTTACTCGAAAGGAAACACTGAAGCTTTCTTT.

The rearrangement uses TRBV27 and TRBJ2-3, with D uncertain. This CDR3 is built from 15 residues. Trimming stripped 8 bases from V and 1 base from J, with 16 bases between. The germline CDR1 and CDR2 sequences are MNHEY and SMNVEV (reference sequence). Written as DNA, the CDR3 is TGTGCCAGCCACCCCCTGGGGTCGGGCACAGATACGCAGTATTTT. As protein: CASHPLGSGTDTQYF.

V is TRBV6-1 and J is TRBJ1-4; TRBD1 aligns across 9 bases. Germline-derived CDR1 and CDR2 are MNHNS and SASEGT. The J segment lost 6 bases and the V segment lost 6 bases, leaving 5 bases of the junction unmatched. This CDR3 region has 14 residues. The CDR3 region is CASRRDRVDEKLFF. The CDR3 DNA reads as TGTGCCAGCAGGAGGGACAGGGTGGATGAAAAACTGTTTTTT.

This chain uses TRBV28 with TRBJ1-2; D possibly corresponds to TRBD1 (6 bases). The CDR3 has 15 residues. The germline V gene encodes CDR1 MDHEN and CDR2 SYDVKM. The V gene lost 5 bases and the J gene lost 4 bases, with 17 bases spanning the gap. The CDR3 is CASSPQGLSTYGYTF. As DNA, the CDR3 is TGTGCCAGCAGTCCACAGGGCTTGAGTACCTATGGCTACACCTTC.

This rearrangement joins TRBV6-5 to TRBJ2-5; possibly TRBD2 for D (5 bases). The CDR3 contains 13 residues. CDR1 and CDR2 from the germline V gene are MNHEY and SVGAGI. Trimming removed 6 bases from V and 1 base from J, with 9 bases in between. CDR3 in DNA: TGTGCCAGCAGCCCCGGGGTCCAAGAGACCCAGTACTTC. Translating gives CASSPGVQETQYF.